One sample yielded the 19 T cell receptor beta chains listed below, sequenced in a study of metastatic and nonmetastatic thyroid tumors. Through MiXCR, TCRdb re-clonotyped the PCR reads. The profile covers about 70,000 clones, with roughly 18% appearing a single time and roughly 12% taken by the ten largest. Each patient came to thyroid surgery without any prior treatment (of any kind). The sequenced material came from blood. Receptors originate from a female donor with papillary thyroid cancer or a benign thyroid nodule (not recorded which). Some clones in this sample may be carry-over from other donors' samples.

This clone appeared many times. This rearrangement joins TRBV12-3 or TRBV12-4 to TRBJ2-7; TRBD1 matches 9 bases. The CDR3 runs 13 residues. J lost 6 bases, V lost 5 bases, and 5 bases had no gene match. As DNA, the CDR3 is TGTGCCAGCAGTGGGACAGGGATGGGCGAGCAGTACTTC. Translating it yields CASSGTGMGEQYF.

This clone was observed at least ten times. CDR3 DNA: TGTGCCTCTCAGGGGGCCTCTGGAAACACCATATATTTT. This codes for CASQGASGNTIYF. The chain employs TRBV30 and TRBJ1-3, with 8 nucleotides matching TRBD1. With 7 bases clipped from V and 0 bases from J, the junction kept 2 bases outside the gene matches. The CDR3 is 13 amino acids. Germline assignment: CDR1 GTSNPN and CDR2 SVGIG (reference sequence). Complete variable domain (other parts from reference TRBV30 and TRBJ1-3): SQTIHQWPATLVQPVGSPLSLECTVEGTSNPNLYWYRQAAGRGLQLLFYSVGIGQISSEVPQNLSASRPQDRQFILSSKKLLLSDSGFYLCASQGASGNTIYFGEGSWLTVV.

This clone was seen repeatedly, ten times or more. The rearrangement uses TRBV6-5 and TRBJ1-4; D is unclear. Germline V gives CDR1 MNHEY, CDR2 SVGAGI. The CDR3 spans 17 residues. Between the trimmed V and J ends, which lost 2 bases and 3 bases, there was a span of 16 bases. The DNA of the CDR3 is TGTGCCAGCAGTTACGTACCAGCGGGGTCAGCTAATGAAAAACTGTTTTTT. The encoded protein is CASSYVPAGSANEKLFF.

This clone showed up many times. This chain connects TRBV10-3 to TRBJ2-1; D ambiguous. The CDR3 consists of 12 residues. CDR1 is ENHRY, CDR2 SYGVKD, per germline. Trimming shortened V by 1 base and J by 13 bases, and 11 bases separated the two germline ends. Written as DNA, the CDR3 is TGTGCCATCAGTGAGTTGGAGTCGTTACAGTTCTTC. Protein sequence: CAISELESLQFF.

This clone was detected ten times or more. V usage is TRBV24-1 and J usage is TRBJ1-2; D is undetermined. CDR3 size: 12 residues. Per the germline V gene, CDR1 is KGHDR and CDR2 is SFDVKD. Trimming removed 7 bases from V and 8 bases from J, with 13 bases in between. CDR3 loop: CATSDGPSGYTF. CDR3 DNA: TGTGCCACCAGCGACGGACCGTCCGGCTACACCTTC.

This clone has more than one count but fewer than ten. V is TRBV6-1 and J is TRBJ1-4, with a possible D match to TRBD1 (6 bases). This CDR3 is 14 amino acids long. Per the germline V gene, CDR1 is MNHNS and CDR2 is SASEGT. V was trimmed by 6 bases and J by 7 bases, leaving 15 bases between them. The CDR3 region has the DNA TGTGCCAGCAGAGGTCAGGGGAGGATTGAAAAACTGTTTTTT. It codes for CASRGQGRIEKLFF.

This clone was recorded at least ten times. J is TRBJ1-5 and V is TRBV5-6; 7 nucleotides agree with TRBD1. With V trimmed by 3 bases and J by 8 bases, 11 bases remained unmatched. Germline-derived CDR1 and CDR2 are SGHDT and YYEEEE. The CDR3 runs to 15 residues. The CDR3 reads CASSYLDRPGEPQHF. The CDR3 DNA sequence: TGTGCCAGCAGCTATCTGGACAGGCCGGGGGAGCCCCAGCATTTT. The full variable domain, with the rest looked up from reference TRBV5-6 and TRBJ1-5, is DAGVTQSPTHLIKTRGQQVTLRCSPKSGHDTVSWYQQALGQGPQFIFQYYEEEERQRGNFPDRFSGHQFPNYSSELNVNALLLGDSALYLCASSYLDRPGEPQHFGDGTRLSIL.

At least ten counts were recorded for this clone. This rearrangement joins TRBV5-1 to TRBJ2-3, with unresolved D. V dropped 4 bases and J dropped 4 bases, with 10 bases sitting between them. This CDR3 comprises 13 residues. The germline V gene encodes CDR1 SGHRS and CDR2 YFSETQ. The CDR3 sequence: CASSPSEADTQYF. The CDR3 nucleotides are TGCGCCAGCAGCCCTAGTGAGGCAGATACGCAGTATTTT.

This clone occurred many times. This chain connects TRBV3-1 to TRBJ2-1; D ambiguous. V was clipped by 1 base and J by 4 bases, with 5 bases between them. The CDR3 sequence is 13 residues long. The germline V gene encodes CDR1 LGHDT and CDR2 YNNKEL (reference sequence). CDR3 loop: CASSQVRYNEQFF. The CDR3 nucleotides are TGTGCCAGCAGCCAAGTTCGTTACAATGAGCAGTTCTTC.

This clone showed up many times. The chain has TRBV7-2 and TRBJ2-5; TRBD2 aligns across 7 bases. Germline V lookup: CDR1 SGHTA, CDR2 FQGNSA. This CDR3 has 14 residues. V dropped 5 bases and J dropped 5; count of bases not matched to a gene: 8. CDR3 residues: CASSPPPGGETQYF. CDR3 nucleotide sequence: TGTGCCAGCAGCCCTCCTCCCGGGGGGGAGACCCAGTACTTC.

Many counts were recorded for this clone. As DNA, the CDR3 is TGTGCCAGCAGTTTAGAAGCGGGAGGAATAGATACGCAGTATTTT. Protein: CASSLEAGGIDTQYF. The rearrangement uses TRBV12-3 or TRBV12-4 and TRBJ2-3; 9 nucleotides align to TRBD2. After removal of 1 base from V and 5 bases from J, the junction contained 4 bases not matched to a gene. The length of the CDR3 is 15 residues.

This clone was recorded many times. The chain links TRBV5-1 to TRBJ2-2; 8 bases line up with TRBD1. Germline assignment: CDR1 SGHRS and CDR2 YFSETQ. This CDR3 is built from 17 residues. V trimming: 3 bases; J trimming: 2 bases; junction bases outside the gene matches: 9. CDR3 coding DNA: TGCGCCAGCAGCTCCCAAGAAGGACAGGGAAACACCGGGGAGCTGTTTTTT. It codes for CASSSQEGQGNTGELFF.

In its sample, this clone was seen many times. V gene TRBV18 combines with J gene TRBJ1-3, with D possibly TRBD1 on 6 matching bases. Germline CDR1 reads KGHSH; CDR2 reads LQKENI. Trimming cost V 5 bases and J 4 bases, with 9 bases left between them. This CDR3 has 13 residues. This CDR3 reads CASSSGAGNTIYF. The CDR3 nucleotides read TGTGCCAGCTCATCAGGGGCAGGAAACACCATATATTTT. Full variable domain (remainder filled in from reference TRBV18 and TRBJ1-3): NAGVMQNPRHLVRRRGQEARLRCSPMKGHSHVYWYRQLPEEGLKFMVYLQKENIIDESGMPKERFSAEFPKEGPSILRIQQVVRGDSAAYFCASSSGAGNTIYFGEGSWLTVV.

This clone was seen repeatedly, ten times or more. The CDR3 loop is CASGTANTGELFF. CDR3 DNA: TGTGCCAGCGGGACAGCGAACACCGGGGAGCTGTTTTTT. This sequence joins TRBV6-1 and TRBJ2-2; 7 bases fit TRBD1. Looked up from germline, CDR1 is MNHNS and CDR2 is SASEGT. The CDR3 consists of 13 residues. With 8 bases clipped from V and 0 bases from J, the junction kept 0 bases outside the gene matches.

This clone was counted at least ten times. The chain recombines TRBV28 with TRBJ1-5; D unresolved. V was shortened by 2 bases and J by 6 bases, with 14 bases between the two germline ends. Germline V gives CDR1 MDHEN, CDR2 SYDVKM. The CDR3 loop spans 15 amino acids. This CDR3 is CASSLSSLGSQPQHF. Written as DNA, the CDR3 is TGTGCCAGCAGTTTAAGTTCCCTGGGGAGTCAGCCCCAGCATTTT.

This clone has a count of ten or more. The V gene is TRBV29-1, the J gene TRBJ1-1, with no clear D. The CDR3 extends over 16 amino acids. The V end was cut by 0 bases, the J end by 4 bases, with 18 bases between. Per germline, CDR1 SQVTM and CDR2 ANQGSEA. CDR3 loop: CSVEDGRRGMGTEAFF. CDR3 sequence (DNA): TGCAGCGTTGAAGATGGGCGCCGGGGTATGGGCACTGAAGCTTTCTTT. The variable domain in full, with the rest retrieved from reference TRBV29-1 and TRBJ1-1, is SAVISQKPSRDICQRGTSLTIQCQVDSQVTMMFWYRQQPGQSLTLIATANQGSEATYESGFVIDKFPISRPNLTFSTLTVSNMSPEDSSIYLCSVEDGRRGMGTEAFFGQGTRLTVV.

Only a few counts were recorded for this clone. The chain carries TRBV30 and TRBJ2-5; D may match TRBD1 or TRBD2 (5 bases each). Trimming took off 7 bases at V and 4 bases at J, with 16 bases between the two ends. Germline CDR1 and CDR2: GTSNPN and SVGIG (reference sequence). The CDR3 spans 13 residues. The CDR3 coding sequence is TGTGCCTCAACCCGGGGCCCTGTAGAGACCCAGTACTTC. It is translated as CASTRGPVETQYF.

This clone was picked up many times. J is TRBJ2-7 and V is TRBV19, with 10 bases identical to TRBD2. The CDR3 consists of 16 residues. The junction had 10 bases not matched to a gene; V was cut back by 6 bases and J by 2 bases. CDR1 and CDR2 from the germline V gene are LNHDA and SQIVND (reference sequence). The CDR3 spells CASRDPGLADTYEQYF. Here the CDR3 DNA reads TGTGCCAGTAGAGACCCAGGACTAGCGGATACCTACGAGCAGTACTTC.

This chain uses TRBV20-1 with TRBJ2-3, with a weak D call TRBD2 (7 bases). CDR3 length: 14 amino acids. Trimming took 6 bases from V and 1 from J, leaving 14 bases between them. Germline assignment: CDR1 DFQATT and CDR2 SNEGSKA (reference sequence). In nucleotides, the CDR3 is TGCAGTGCCCGGGGGGCCAGGGGCACAGATACGCAGTATTTT. Its translation: CSARGARGTDTQYF.